The TCR beta chain under discussion was sequenced for a study of blood T cell repertoires in COVID-19 (TCRdb year 2020). With respect to the entire study: Samples covering the acute and convalescent phases of COVID-19 were provided by collaborators in the United States, Italy and Spain. The samples were drawn from the first 160 participants of the ongoing ImmuneRACE study and from 1,254 subjects provided by 6 global collaborators. The material from the prospective study consisted of cDNA or gDNA derived from T cells, B-cell-depleted T cells, or PBMCs. The dataset comprised deeply sampled blood TCRbeta repertoires from subjects exposed to, actively infected with, or recovered from COVID-19. The repertoires were made available in a free public database intended to serve as a resource for research on the immune response to SARS-CoV-2. A de-identified subject ID, COVID-19 status, age in years and sex were almost always included in the sample metadata. Where available, HLA class I and class II types were obtained from metadata supplied by the sample provider rather than from assay-based typing.

Each collaborating institution followed its own protocols to collect whole blood in K2EDTA tubes. For TCRbeta analysis, collaborators shipped samples as frozen whole blood, isolated PBMCs, or DNA extracted from either of those sample types. Study-wide conclusions, independent of this receptor: The quantity of clinical and demographic metadata differed by source and by participant and was supplied without curation.

V loses 4 bases, J loses 3 bases, and the germline ends lie 14 bases apart. There are 15 amino acids in the CDR3, from cysteine to phenylalanine inclusive. The only DNA kept is the CDR3, 45 bases in frame from the first base. The germline V gene (reference sequence) gives CDR1 as LGHDT and CDR2 as YNNKEL. A word on this clone: It lacks a known antigen. The record has no base qualities; no much larger clone is one base away.

TCRbeta CDR3 regions were amplified from genomic DNA by means of the immunoSEQ Assay, a bias-controlled multiplex PCR. The study's processing was this. The number of nucleated cells in each sample was estimated from the amplification of reference gene primers within the assay. To quantify the absolute abundance of each unique TCRbeta CDR3 rearrangement, sequence reads were collapsed and filtered. For each sample, productive Simpson clonality was calculated by taking the square root of Simpson's diversity index across productive rearrangements. Here the immuneACCESS table is served through TCRdb, limited to in-frame sequences with V and J called. Missing clones are a known gap in these copies; in checked studies unresolved V genes cover under half, and the rest lacks a known reason. V and J calls and clone size are those listed in that table; D and trimming were worked out from the DNA. Counted in this sample were under 75,000 clones; 90% of them appeared once. 10% to 15% of the sample rests with the top ten.

The rearranged segments are TRBV3-1 (or the pseudogene TRBV3-2) and TRBJ2-3; perhaps TRBD2 is the D gene, with 5 bases matching. Sequenced sample: peripheral blood. The TCR sequence derives from a man aged 55 to 70 with active COVID-19. The sequenced DNA is TGTGCCAGCAGCCCCGCGACGGGATGGACAGATACGCAGTATTTT. This sequence encodes CASSPATGWTDTQYF.